This T cell receptor beta chain was profiled in a study of T cell repertoires in cytomegalovirus infection. V dropped 3 bases and J dropped 4; count of bases not matched to a gene: 8. The CDR3 contains 14 residues. Germline CDR1 reads SQVTM; CDR2 reads ANQGSEA. From the reads, TCRdb called clonotypes with MiXCR, one entry per CDR3 protein. The profile shows 650,000 to 900,000 distinct CDR3 sequences, 25% to 35% of them singletons. Notes on this clonotype: Antigen: not known.

The genes are TRBV29-1 and TRBJ1-2, with 7 bases aligning to TRBD1. The source is a human donor in good health (CMV status not recorded). Some clones in this sample may be carry-over from other donors' samples. Sequencing used cultured CD8+ T cells from PBMCs, obtained from culture after CMV antigen stimulation. The CDR3 coding sequence is TGCAGCGTTGAGGGGAGGACAGGAACCTATGGCTACACCTTC. Translating it yields CSVEGRTGTYGYTF.